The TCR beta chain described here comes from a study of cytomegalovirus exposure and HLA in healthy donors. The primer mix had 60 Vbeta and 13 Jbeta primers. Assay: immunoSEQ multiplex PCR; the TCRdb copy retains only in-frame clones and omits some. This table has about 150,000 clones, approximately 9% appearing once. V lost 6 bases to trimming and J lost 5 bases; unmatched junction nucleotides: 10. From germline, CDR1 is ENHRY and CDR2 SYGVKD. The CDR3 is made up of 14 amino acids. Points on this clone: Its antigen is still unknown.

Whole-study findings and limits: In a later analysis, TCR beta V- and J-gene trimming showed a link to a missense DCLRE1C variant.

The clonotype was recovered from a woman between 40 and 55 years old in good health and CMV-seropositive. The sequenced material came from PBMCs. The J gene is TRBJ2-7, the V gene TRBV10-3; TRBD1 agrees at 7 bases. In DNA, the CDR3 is TGTGCCATCAGCGCCCAACAGGGGACCAACGAGCAGTACTTC. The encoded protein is CAISAQQGTNEQYF.